These 30 T cell receptor beta chains originate from one sample sequenced in a study of cytomegalovirus exposure and HLA in healthy donors. Both 60 Vbeta primers and 13 Jbeta primers went into the PCR. Sequenced by immunoSEQ multiplex PCR; TCRdb stores in-frame clones only, minus some. Altogether 100,000 to 150,000 clones are present, approximately 84% being singletons, with the ten largest covering less than 2%. The sample taken for sequencing was PBMCs. These TCRs come from a woman aged 40 to 50 in good health and CMV-seronegative.

This sequence joins TRBV4-2 and TRBJ2-1; 7 positions agree with TRBD2. From germline, CDR1 is LGHNA and CDR2 YNFKEQ. V lost 4 bases to trimming and J lost 5 bases; unmatched junction nucleotides: 5. The CDR3 is 14 residues long. CDR3 DNA sequence: TGTGCCAGCAGCCGGACTAGACTGCACAATGAGCAGTTCTTC. Its protein is CASSRTRLHNEQFF.

The chain couples TRBV29-1 to TRBJ2-2, with 8 nucleotides matching TRBD1. CDR1 and CDR2 (germline): SQVTM, ANQGSEA. The CDR3 covers 13 residues. V shed 4 bases, J shed 3 bases, and the junction held 1 base outside the gene matches. CDR3 region: CSVVRGHTGELFF. CDR3 nucleotides: TGCAGCGTTGTCAGGGGGCACACCGGGGAGCTGTTTTTT.

This clone has more than one count but fewer than ten. The V call is TRBV18, the J call TRBJ2-7; 8 positions agree with TRBD1. The length of the CDR3 is 15 residues. V lost 6 bases to trimming and J lost 3 bases; unmatched junction nucleotides: 10. CDR1 and CDR2 (germline): KGHSH, LQKENI. The chain's CDR3 is CASSPSGRGLYEQYF. In DNA, the CDR3 is TGTGCCAGCTCCCCATCCGGCAGGGGGCTCTACGAGCAGTACTTC.

The chain has TRBV7-9 and TRBJ2-7, with D tentatively TRBD2 (5 bases). This CDR3 is 16 amino acids long. Germline V gene lookup returns CDR1 SEHNR and CDR2 FQNEAQ (reference sequence). The V end was cut by 2 bases, the J end by 3 bases, with 17 bases between. The CDR3 region has the DNA TGTGCCAGCAGCTTACCCCCGGAGCGGAATGACTACGAGCAGTACTTC. Encoded protein: CASSLPPERNDYEQYF.

The rearrangement uses TRBV29-1 and TRBJ2-2, with 7 nucleotides matching TRBD2. V trimming: 3 bases; J trimming: 0 bases; junction bases outside the gene matches: 4. Germline-derived CDR1 and CDR2 are SQVTM and ANQGSEA. The CDR3 runs 15 residues. CDR3 region: CSVESGAANTGELFF. The CDR3 DNA reads TGCAGCGTTGAGAGCGGGGCGGCGAACACCGGGGAGCTGTTTTTT.

The V gene is TRBV28, the J gene TRBJ2-6; a possible D gene is TRBD2 (7 bases). V was cut by 6 bases and J by 2 bases, with 14 bases left in between. The CDR3 sequence is 16 residues long. Germline-derived CDR1 and CDR2 are MDHEN and SYDVKM. The CDR3 region is CASRRGGAAGANVLTF. The CDR3 nucleotides read TGTGCCAGCAGGCGAGGGGGGGCGGCTGGGGCCAACGTCCTGACTTTC.

The chain has TRBV7-3 and TRBJ2-1; 8 bases align to TRBD2. CDR1 is SGHTA and CDR2 is FQGTGA in the germline V gene. The V and J ends lost 5 bases and 7 bases, in that order; junction bases with no gene match: 7. CDR3 length equals 14 residues. The CDR3 DNA reads TGTGCCAGCAGCCACGGGACTAGTGCAAATGAGCAGTTCTTC. Translated: CASSHGTSANEQFF.

The V call is TRBV7-9, the J call TRBJ1-4; TRBD1 might be the D (5 bases). V was cut by 5 bases and J by 11 bases, with 18 bases left in between. The V gene's germline CDR1 is SEHNR and CDR2 FQNEAQ (reference sequence). The CDR3 loop spans 14 amino acids. In nucleotides, the CDR3 is TGTGCCAGCAGCCAGGACACCGGCCGATTGAAACTGTTTTTT. Residues: CASSQDTGRLKLFF. The full variable domain, with the rest looked up from reference TRBV7-9 and TRBJ1-4, is DTGVSQNPRHKITKRGQNVTFRCDPISEHNRLYWYRQTLGQGPEFLTYFQNEAQLEKSRLLSDRFSAERPKGSFSTLEIQRTEQGDSAMYLCASSQDTGRLKLFFGSGTQLSVL.

The CDR3 here is CASSVGGSSYNEQFF. The CDR3 DNA is TGTGCCAGCAGTGTCGGCGGGAGCTCCTACAATGAGCAGTTCTTC. The chain recombines TRBV27 with TRBJ2-1, with 7 nucleotides matching TRBD2. The V segment lost 5 bases and the J segment 0 bases; nucleotides outside the gene matches: 4. CDR1 MNHEY and CDR2 SMNVEV come from the germline V gene (reference sequence). The CDR3 spans 15 residues.

This chain connects TRBV28 to TRBJ2-7; no definite D call. This CDR3 region has 13 residues. Germline V gene data show CDR1 as MDHEN and CDR2 as SYDVKM. Trimming stripped 4 bases from V and 5 bases from J, with 12 bases between. The CDR3 region has the DNA TGTGCCAGCAGTTCGGGTTATTCTAACGAGCAGTACTTC. It translates to CASSSGYSNEQYF.

This chain connects TRBV14 to TRBJ2-7; TRBD2 agrees at 8 bases. Germline CDR1 reads SGHDN; CDR2 reads FVKESK. The CDR3 contains 17 residues. Trimming at V came to 0 bases and at J to 1 base, leaving 8 bases not matched to a gene. DNA of the CDR3: TGTGCCAGCAGCCAAGACGCAAGACTAGCGCTATCCTACGAGCAGTACTTC. Its protein product is CASSQDARLALSYEQYF. The entire variable domain, with the rest obtained from reference TRBV14 and TRBJ2-7, is as follows: EAGVTQFPSHSVIEKGQTVTLRCDPISGHDNLYWYRRVMGKEIKFLLHFVKESKQDESGMPNNRFLAERTGGTYSTLKVQPAELEDSGVYFCASSQDARLALSYEQYFGPGTRLTVT.

The chain links TRBV2 to TRBJ1-2, with 11 bases fitting TRBD1. CDR1 is SNHLY and CDR2 is FYNNEI in the germline V gene. The J segment lost 7 bases and the V segment lost 6 bases, leaving 4 bases of the junction unmatched. The CDR3 spans 13 residues. DNA for the CDR3: TGTGCCAGCAGGAGGACAGGGGGCGGTGGCTACACCTTC. This codes for CASRRTGGGGYTF.

The CDR3 spells CASSLGGFSGRTRDTQYF. CDR3 sequence (DNA): TGTGCCAGCAGCTTAGGCGGGTTCAGCGGGAGAACAAGAGATACGCAGTATTTT. The chain couples TRBV7-9 to TRBJ2-3; 8 nucleotides line up with TRBD2. The CDR3 is made up of 18 amino acids. V was clipped by 1 base and J by 5 bases; unmatched bases: 14. Germline V gene lookup returns CDR1 SEHNR and CDR2 FQNEAQ (reference sequence).

The rearrangement uses TRBV25-1 and TRBJ2-7; no firm D call. CDR1 and CDR2 (germline): MGHDK, SYGVNS. The CDR3 sequence is 13 residues long. Trimming shortened V by 8 bases and J by 0 bases, and 11 bases separated the two germline ends. CDR3 amino acids: CASAGFSSYEQYF. CDR3 nucleotide sequence: TGTGCCAGCGCCGGGTTCTCCTCCTACGAGCAGTACTTC.

The chain carries TRBV28 and TRBJ2-1; 7 bases line up with TRBD1. Unmatched junction bases numbered 10, after V lost 10 bases and J lost 4 bases. Germline loops: CDR1 MDHEN, CDR2 SYDVKM. The CDR3 contains 14 residues. The CDR3 region has the DNA TGTGCCAACCCGGACAGGATCCTTTACAATGAGCAGTTCTTC. Its protein is CANPDRILYNEQFF.

The CDR3 is CASSVVQGNTGELFF. The DNA for the CDR3 is TGTGCCAGCAGCGTAGTACAGGGGAACACCGGGGAGCTGTTTTTT. V usage is TRBV9 and J usage is TRBJ2-2, with D possibly matching TRBD1 (6 bases). The CDR3 consists of 15 residues. V gave up 0 bases and J gave up 1 base, with 7 bases separating them. CDR1 and CDR2 (germline): SGDLS, YYNGEE. Filled out from reference TRBV9 and TRBJ2-2, the complete variable domain reads DSGVTQTPKHLITATGQRVTLRCSPRSGDLSVYWYQQSLDQGLQFLIQYYNGEERAKGNILERFSAQQFPDLHSELNLSSLELGDSALYFCASSVVQGNTGELFFGEGSRLTVL.

This clone was seen a handful of times. The chain employs TRBV28 and TRBJ2-1; 7 nucleotides line up with TRBD2. J lost 1 base, V lost 1 base, and 1 base had no gene match. The CDR3 sequence is 15 residues long. The germline V gene encodes CDR1 MDHEN and CDR2 SYDVKM. This CDR3 reads CASSLSSGSYNEQFF. The CDR3 nucleotides read TGTGCCAGCAGTTTATCTAGCGGTTCCTACAATGAGCAGTTCTTC.

The rearrangement uses TRBV7-2 and TRBJ1-1, with unresolved D. CDR1 and CDR2 from the germline V gene are SGHTA and FQGNSA. The CDR3 has 13 amino acids. V was trimmed by 5 bases and J by 2 bases, leaving 9 bases between them. The CDR3 region has the DNA TGTGCCAGCAGCCCCTGGAGAAACACTGAAGCTTTCTTT. It codes for CASSPWRNTEAFF.

The rearrangement joins TRBV5-1 to TRBJ2-3; 7 bases map to TRBD1. Looked up from germline, CDR1 is SGHRS and CDR2 is YFSETQ. V shed 4 bases and J 1 base; nucleotides not matched to a gene: 3. There are 14 residues in the CDR3. The CDR3 bases are TGCGCCAGCAGCACTGGACAGGGCACAGATACGCAGTATTTT. Its protein product is CASSTGQGTDTQYF.

This clone was seen a few times. J is TRBJ1-1 and V is TRBV7-2, with D unresolved. CDR3 size: 13 residues. Germline V gives CDR1 SGHTA, CDR2 FQGNSA. V lost 1 base and J 4 bases, leaving 7 bases between the germline ends. The CDR3 sequence is CASSLEPGTEAFF. CDR3 coding DNA: TGTGCCAGCAGCTTAGAACCGGGCACTGAAGCTTTCTTT.

The chain has TRBV28 and TRBJ2-3, with 8 bases that match TRBD2. CDR3 length equals 17 residues. From germline, CDR1 is MDHEN and CDR2 SYDVKM. Trimming took 3 bases from V and 2 from J; bases not matched to a gene: 10. CDR3 in amino acids: CASSFRSGGSNTDTQYF. The DNA for the CDR3 is TGTGCCAGCAGTTTTAGGAGCGGGGGTTCCAACACAGATACGCAGTATTTT.

This chain connects TRBV19 to TRBJ2-3; D is possibly TRBD1 (6 bases). Germline CDR1 LNHDA, CDR2 SQIVND (reference sequence). Trimming stripped 5 bases from V and 3 bases from J, with 12 bases between. This CDR3 has 14 amino acids. CDR3 region: CASSLGQPTDTQYF. CDR3 sequence (DNA): TGTGCCAGTAGTCTGGGACAACCTACAGATACGCAGTATTTT.

The chain couples TRBV6-1 to TRBJ2-7; 7 bases map to TRBD1. The CDR3 length is 14 residues. Germline loops: CDR1 MNHNS, CDR2 SASEGT. J lost 3 bases, V lost 2 bases, and 4 bases had no gene match. This CDR3 reads CASSETDRSYEQYF. Written as DNA, the CDR3 is TGTGCCAGCAGTGAAACGGACAGGAGCTACGAGCAGTACTTC.

The CDR3 loop is CATSTAVGSYGYTF. CDR3 nucleotide sequence: TGTGCCACCAGCACAGCGGTTGGTAGCTATGGCTACACCTTC. This chain uses TRBV15 with TRBJ1-2; D ambiguous. CDR1 LNHNV and CDR2 YYDKDF come from the germline V gene (reference sequence). The CDR3 is made up of 14 amino acids. V was shortened by 4 bases and J by 4 bases, with 13 bases between the two germline ends.

The chain uses TRBV13 and TRBJ2-2; D unclear. This CDR3 comprises 13 residues. The germline V gene has CDR1 PRHDT and CDR2 FYEKMQ (reference sequence). The V end was cut by 0 bases, the J end by 4 bases, with 3 bases between. CDR3 in DNA: TGTGCCAGCAGCTTAGGGAGCACCGGGGAGCTGTTTTTT. Residues: CASSLGSTGELFF.

The rearrangement links TRBV19 to TRBJ2-7, with 9 bases matching TRBD2. The length of the CDR3 is 14 residues. Unmatched junction bases numbered 5, after V lost 6 bases and J lost 2 bases. CDR1 and CDR2 (germline): LNHDA, SQIVND (reference sequence). CDR3 in amino acids: CASRLSGGTYEQYF. The CDR3 DNA follows: TGTGCCAGTAGACTAAGCGGGGGGACCTACGAGCAGTACTTC.

This clone is a singleton in its sample. This sequence joins TRBV2 and TRBJ2-3; 9 nucleotides match TRBD1. The CDR3 loop spans 15 amino acids. Germline CDR1 is SNHLY and CDR2 is FYNNEI. J lost 2 bases, V lost 6 bases, and 6 bases had no gene match. The CDR3 nucleotides are TGTGCCAGCAGATTGGACAGGGGCGACACAGATACGCAGTATTTT. Translation gives CASRLDRGDTDTQYF.

The chain employs TRBV11-2 and TRBJ2-5, with 7 bases lining up with TRBD1. The assigned J gene may be wrong: the sequence end matches TRBJ2-7 better. CDR3 size: 17 residues. Germline-derived CDR1 and CDR2 are SGHAT and FQNNGV. DNA for the CDR3: TGTGCCAGCAGCACCTACCCTAAAGGGACAGCATCCTACGAGCAGTACTTC. As protein: CASSTYPKGTASYEQYF.

The genes are TRBV7-9 and TRBJ2-5; 12 nucleotides match TRBD2. J gave up 5 bases and V 5 bases, and 9 bases lay outside the gene matches. This CDR3 is built from 16 residues. Germline V CDR1 and CDR2: SEHNR, FQNEAQ (reference sequence). Here the CDR3 DNA reads TGTGCCAGCAGCCTAGTCGGACTAGCGGGATCGGAGACCCAGTACTTC. Translated: CASSLVGLAGSETQYF.

The rearrangement joins TRBV6-4 to TRBJ2-1; TRBD2 matches at 8 bases. The trim removed 7 bases at V and 12 bases at J, leaving 14 bases unmatched. The CDR3 runs 14 residues. In germline, CDR1 is MRHNA, CDR2 SNTAGT. The CDR3 DNA reads as TGTGCCAGCACGCGGAGGCTAGCGGGCGGGGTGCAGTTCTTC. The encoded protein is CASTRRLAGGVQFF.